This T cell receptor beta chain was captured in a study of CD8+CD57+ T cells in acquired aplastic anemia. Study-wide results and limits: The CD8+ Simpson's diversity of patients and controls was not significantly different. Common to patients and controls were twenty-nine CD8+ CDR3 sequences.

Using genomic DNA as the template, TCR beta VDJ and CDR3 profiling was carried out. TCRdb processed the reads anew with MiXCR; each CDR3 protein has one entry. The profile covers hundreds of thousands of distinct CDR3 sequences, with around 68% appearing a single time and 4% taken by the ten largest. Looked up from germline, CDR1 is LNHDA and CDR2 is SQIVND (reference sequence). V lost 7 bases, J lost 5 bases, and 14 bases lay in between. The CDR3 sequence is 14 residues long. This clonotype has only one observation. No antigen is known for it. The gene calls are TRBV19 and TRBJ2-2; D not certain. The sequenced sample was sorted CD4+, CD8+, or CD8+CD57+ T cells (not recorded which) from PBMCs. This receptor was identified in a human donor in good health, serving as a control. The CDR3 region is CASTRTMRTGELFF. The CDR3 nucleotides are TGTGCCAGTACCCGGACGATGAGAACCGGGGAGCTGTTTTTT.